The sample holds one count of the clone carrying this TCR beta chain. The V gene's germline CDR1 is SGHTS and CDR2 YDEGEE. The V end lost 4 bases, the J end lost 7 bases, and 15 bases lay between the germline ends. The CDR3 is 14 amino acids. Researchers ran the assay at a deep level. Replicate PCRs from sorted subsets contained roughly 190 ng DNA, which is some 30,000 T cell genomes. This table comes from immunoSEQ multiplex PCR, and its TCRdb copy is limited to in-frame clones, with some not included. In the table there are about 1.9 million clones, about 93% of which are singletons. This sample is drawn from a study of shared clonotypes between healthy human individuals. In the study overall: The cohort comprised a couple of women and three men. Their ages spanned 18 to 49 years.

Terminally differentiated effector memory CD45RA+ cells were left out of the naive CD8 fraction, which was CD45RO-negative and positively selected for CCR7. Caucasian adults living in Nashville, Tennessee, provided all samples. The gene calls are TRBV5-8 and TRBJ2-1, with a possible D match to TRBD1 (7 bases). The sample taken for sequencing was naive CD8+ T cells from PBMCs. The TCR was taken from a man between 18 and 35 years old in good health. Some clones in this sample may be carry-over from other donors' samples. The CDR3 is CASSANRGGNEQFF. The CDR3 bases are TGTGCCAGCAGCGCCAACAGGGGAGGTAATGAGCAGTTCTTC.